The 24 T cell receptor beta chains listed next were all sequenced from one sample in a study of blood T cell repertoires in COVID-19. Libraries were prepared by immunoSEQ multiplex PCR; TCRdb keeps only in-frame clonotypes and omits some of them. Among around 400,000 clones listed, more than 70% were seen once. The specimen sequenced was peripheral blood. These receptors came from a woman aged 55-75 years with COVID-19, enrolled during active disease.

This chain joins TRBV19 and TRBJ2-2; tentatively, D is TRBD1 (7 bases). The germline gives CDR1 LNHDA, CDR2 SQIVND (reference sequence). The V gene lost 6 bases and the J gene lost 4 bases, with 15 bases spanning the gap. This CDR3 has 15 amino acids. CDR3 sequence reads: CASSSRQGGTGELFF. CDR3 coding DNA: TGTGCCAGTAGCAGCCGACAGGGAGGCACCGGGGAGCTGTTTTTT.

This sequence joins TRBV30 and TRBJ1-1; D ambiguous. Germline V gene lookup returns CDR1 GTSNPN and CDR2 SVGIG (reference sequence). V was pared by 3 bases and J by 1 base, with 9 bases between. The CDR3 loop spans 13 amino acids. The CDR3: CAWSHQENTEAFF. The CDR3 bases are TGTGCCTGGAGCCATCAGGAGAACACTGAAGCTTTCTTT.

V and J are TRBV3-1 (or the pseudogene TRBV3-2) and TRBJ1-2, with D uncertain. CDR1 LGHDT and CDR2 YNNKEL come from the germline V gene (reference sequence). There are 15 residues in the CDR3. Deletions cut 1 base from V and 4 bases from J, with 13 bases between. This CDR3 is CASSQAPGGSYGYTF. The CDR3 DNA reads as TGTGCCAGCAGCCAAGCCCCGGGAGGCTCCTATGGCTACACCTTC.

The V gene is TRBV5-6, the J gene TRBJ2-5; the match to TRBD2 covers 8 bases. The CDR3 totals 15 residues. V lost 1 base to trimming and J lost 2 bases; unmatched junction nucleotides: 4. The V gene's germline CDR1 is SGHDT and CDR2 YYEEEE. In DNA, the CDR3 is TGTGCCAGCAGCTTGCGCGGGGGGCTACAAGAGACCCAGTACTTC. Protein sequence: CASSLRGGLQETQYF.

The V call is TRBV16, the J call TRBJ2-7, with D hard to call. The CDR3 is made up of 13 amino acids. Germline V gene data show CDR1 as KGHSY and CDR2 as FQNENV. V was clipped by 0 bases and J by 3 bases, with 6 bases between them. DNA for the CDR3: TGTGCCAGCAGCCAATCGGGCTTCTACGAGCAGTACTTC. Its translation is CASSQSGFYEQYF.

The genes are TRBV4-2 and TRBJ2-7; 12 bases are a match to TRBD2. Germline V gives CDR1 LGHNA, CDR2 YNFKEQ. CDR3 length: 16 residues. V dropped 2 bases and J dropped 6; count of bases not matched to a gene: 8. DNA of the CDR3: TGTGCCAGCAGCCAACACGGGACTAGCGGGCCCCCCGAGCAGTACTTC. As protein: CASSQHGTSGPPEQYF.

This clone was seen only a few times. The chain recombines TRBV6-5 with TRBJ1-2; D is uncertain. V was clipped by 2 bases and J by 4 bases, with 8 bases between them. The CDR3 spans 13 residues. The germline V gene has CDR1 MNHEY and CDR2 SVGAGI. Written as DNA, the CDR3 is TGTGCCAGCAGTTACGGCCAGATCTATGGCTACACCTTC. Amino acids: CASSYGQIYGYTF.

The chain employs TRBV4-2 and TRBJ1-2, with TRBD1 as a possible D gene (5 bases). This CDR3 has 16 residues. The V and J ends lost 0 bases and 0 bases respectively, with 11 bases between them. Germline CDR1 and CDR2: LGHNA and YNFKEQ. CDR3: CASSQEKGKTNYGYTF. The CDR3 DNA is TGTGCCAGCAGCCAAGAAAAGGGGAAAACTAACTATGGCTACACCTTC.

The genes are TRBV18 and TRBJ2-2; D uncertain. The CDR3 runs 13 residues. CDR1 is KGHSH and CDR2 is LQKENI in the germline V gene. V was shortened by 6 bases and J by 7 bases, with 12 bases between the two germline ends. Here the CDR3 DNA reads TGTGCCAGCTCGTTCTCGCGAGACGGGGAGCTGTTTTTT. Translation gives CASSFSRDGELFF.

CDR3 DNA: TGTGCCAGCAGTCCCGAGTGGTCGAACACCGGGGAGCTGTTTTTT. Protein sequence: CASSPEWSNTGELFF. J is TRBJ2-2 and V is TRBV2; D not certain. The V gene lost 5 bases and the J gene lost 0 bases, with 10 bases spanning the gap. There are 15 residues in the CDR3. CDR1 SNHLY and CDR2 FYNNEI come from the germline V gene.

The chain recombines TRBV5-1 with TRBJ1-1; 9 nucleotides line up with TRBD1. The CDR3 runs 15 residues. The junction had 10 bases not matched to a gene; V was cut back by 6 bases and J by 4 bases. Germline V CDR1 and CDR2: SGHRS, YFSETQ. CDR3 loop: CASIPIQGASTEAFF. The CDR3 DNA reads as TGCGCCAGCATACCGATACAGGGGGCGTCCACTGAAGCTTTCTTT.

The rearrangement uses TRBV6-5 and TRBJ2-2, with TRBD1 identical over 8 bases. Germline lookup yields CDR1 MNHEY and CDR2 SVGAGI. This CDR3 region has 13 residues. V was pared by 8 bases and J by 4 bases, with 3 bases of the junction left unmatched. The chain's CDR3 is CASGQGITGELFF. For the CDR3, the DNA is TGTGCCAGCGGACAGGGAATCACCGGGGAGCTGTTTTTT.

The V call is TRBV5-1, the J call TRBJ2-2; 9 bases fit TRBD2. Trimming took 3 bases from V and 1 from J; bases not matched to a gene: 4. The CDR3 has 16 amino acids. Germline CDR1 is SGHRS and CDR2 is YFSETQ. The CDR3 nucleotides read TGCGCCAGCAGCTCCTATAGCGGGGGGAACACCGGGGAGCTGTTTTTT. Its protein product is CASSSYSGGNTGELFF.

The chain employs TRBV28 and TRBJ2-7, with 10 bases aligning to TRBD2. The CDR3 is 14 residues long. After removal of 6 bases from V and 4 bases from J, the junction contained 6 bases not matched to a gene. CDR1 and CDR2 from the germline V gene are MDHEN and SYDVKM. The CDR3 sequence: CASRVAGGRYEQYF. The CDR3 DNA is TGTGCCAGCAGGGTAGCGGGGGGCCGTTACGAGCAGTACTTC.

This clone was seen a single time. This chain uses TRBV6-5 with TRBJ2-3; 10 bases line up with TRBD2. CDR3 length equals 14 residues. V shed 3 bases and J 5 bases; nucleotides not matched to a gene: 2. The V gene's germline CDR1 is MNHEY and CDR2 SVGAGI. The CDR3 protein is CASSYSGGRDTQYF. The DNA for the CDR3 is TGTGCCAGCAGTTATAGCGGGGGGCGAGATACGCAGTATTTT.

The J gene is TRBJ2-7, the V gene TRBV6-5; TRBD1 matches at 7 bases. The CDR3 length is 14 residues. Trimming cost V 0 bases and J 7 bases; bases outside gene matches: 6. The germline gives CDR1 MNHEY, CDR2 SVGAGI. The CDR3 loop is CASSYSTGAREQYF. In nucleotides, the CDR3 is TGTGCCAGCAGTTACTCAACAGGGGCTCGTGAGCAGTACTTC.

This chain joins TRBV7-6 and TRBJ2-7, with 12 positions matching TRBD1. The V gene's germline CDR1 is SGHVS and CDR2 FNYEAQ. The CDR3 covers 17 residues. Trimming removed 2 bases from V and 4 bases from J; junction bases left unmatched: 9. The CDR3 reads CASSLIPGQGASYEQYF. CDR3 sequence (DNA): TGTGCCAGCAGCTTAATCCCGGGACAGGGGGCGAGTTACGAGCAGTACTTC.

CDR3 loop: CASSGAGTGKDTQYF. The CDR3 coding sequence is TGTGCCAGCAGCGGGGCAGGGACAGGTAAAGATACGCAGTATTTT. V gene TRBV25-1 combines with J gene TRBJ2-3, with 8 bases fitting TRBD1. This CDR3 comprises 15 residues. CDR1 and CDR2 (germline): MGHDK, SYGVNS. V gave up 6 bases and J gave up 5 bases; unmatched junction bases: 10.

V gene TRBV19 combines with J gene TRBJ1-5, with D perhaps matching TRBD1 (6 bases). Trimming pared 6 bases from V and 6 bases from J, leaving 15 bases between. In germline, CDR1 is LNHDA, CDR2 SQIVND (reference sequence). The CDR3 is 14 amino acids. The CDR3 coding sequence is TGTGCCAGTAGAGGCAGGGGAAGGACTCAGCCCCAGCATTTT. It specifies CASRGRGRTQPQHF.

The CDR3 sequence: CASSISGTGLTGNTIYF. CDR3 nucleotides: TGCGCCAGCAGCATTTCCGGGACAGGGCTGACTGGAAACACCATATATTTT. The V and J genes are TRBV5-1 and TRBJ1-3, with 9 positions matching TRBD1. The germline gives CDR1 SGHRS, CDR2 YFSETQ. With 4 bases clipped from V and 2 bases from J, the junction kept 10 bases outside the gene matches. This CDR3 is 17 amino acids long.

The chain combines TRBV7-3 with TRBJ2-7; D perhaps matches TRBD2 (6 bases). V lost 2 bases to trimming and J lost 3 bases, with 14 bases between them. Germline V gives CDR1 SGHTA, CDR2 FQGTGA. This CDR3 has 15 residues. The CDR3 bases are TGTGCCAGCAGCTTAGGGCCCGGGGGTGACTACGAGCAGTACTTC. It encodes CASSLGPGGDYEQYF.

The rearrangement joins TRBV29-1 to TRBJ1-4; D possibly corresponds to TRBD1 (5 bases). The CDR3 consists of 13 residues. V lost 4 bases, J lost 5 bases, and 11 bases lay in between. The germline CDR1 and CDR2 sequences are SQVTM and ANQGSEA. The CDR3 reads CSVGTQQNEKLFF. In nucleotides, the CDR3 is TGCAGCGTTGGGACACAACAAAATGAAAAACTGTTTTTT.

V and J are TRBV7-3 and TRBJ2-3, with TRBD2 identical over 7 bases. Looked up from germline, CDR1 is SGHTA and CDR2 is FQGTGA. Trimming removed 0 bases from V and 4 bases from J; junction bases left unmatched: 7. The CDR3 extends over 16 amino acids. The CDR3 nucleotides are TGTGCCAGCAGCTTAACCCCCAGACTAGCTTCAGATACGCAGTATTTT. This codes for CASSLTPRLASDTQYF.

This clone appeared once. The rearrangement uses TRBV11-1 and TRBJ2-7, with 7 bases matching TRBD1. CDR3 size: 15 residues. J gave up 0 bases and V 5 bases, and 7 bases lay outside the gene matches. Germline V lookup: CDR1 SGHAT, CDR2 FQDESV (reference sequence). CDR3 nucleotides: TGTGCCAGCAGCACTCGACAGGGTTACTCCTACGAGCAGTACTTC. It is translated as CASSTRQGYSYEQYF.